Listed here is a single T cell receptor beta chain. The antigen is not known. Using immunoSEQ multiplex PCR, the repertoire was profiled, and TCRdb retains in-frame clones only, with some absent. The sample yields about 37,000 clones, roughly 88% seen once. This specimen belongs to a study of PD-1 blockade in classical Hodgkin lymphoma. Background on the study: Every 2 weeks, patients had 3 mg/kg nivolumab intravenously. Points from the study as a whole: Newly diagnosed patients and complete responders had comparable diversity at baseline. Unlike CD8+ TCR diversity, which did not rise significantly by C4D1, CD4+ TCR diversity did.

The CDR3 totals 15 residues. Trimming pared 3 bases from V and 2 bases from J, leaving 11 bases between. Per the germline V gene, CDR1 is MNHEY and CDR2 is SMNVEV (reference sequence). All trial patients relapsed after autologous stem cell transplantation. The sample here was peripheral blood mononuclear cells (PBMCs), taken before the second cycle of nivolumab. This sequence joins TRBV27 and TRBJ1-3, with D perhaps TRBD1 (5 bases). This clonotype was sampled from a human donor with classical Hodgkin lymphoma. The CDR3 protein is CASSFRGEAGNTIYF. CDR3 in DNA: TGTGCCAGCAGTTTCCGAGGGGAGGCTGGAAACACCATATATTTT.